The clone carrying this T cell receptor (beta chain) was counted ten times or more. A single record per CDR3 protein comes from TCRdb applying MiXCR to the reads. The data show almost 500,000 distinct CDR3 sequences, around 11% seen once. The data originate from a study of T cell repertoires in cytomegalovirus infection. About the research overall: Public TCR beta signature analysis indicated the presence of both CMV infection and matching HLA type.

CDR3 length: 14 residues. Trimming stripped 1 base from V and 1 base from J, with 7 bases between. CDR1 is LGHNA and CDR2 is YNFKEQ in the germline V gene. Specimen: PBMCs. The gene calls are TRBV4-2 and TRBJ2-5; TRBD2 might be the D (6 bases). The sequence came from a human donor in good health (CMV status not recorded). Some clones in this sample may be carry-over from other donors' samples. CDR3 nucleotides: TGTGCCAGCAGCCAAGTGGGGGGCCAAGAGACCCAGTACTTC. It encodes CASSQVGGQETQYF.